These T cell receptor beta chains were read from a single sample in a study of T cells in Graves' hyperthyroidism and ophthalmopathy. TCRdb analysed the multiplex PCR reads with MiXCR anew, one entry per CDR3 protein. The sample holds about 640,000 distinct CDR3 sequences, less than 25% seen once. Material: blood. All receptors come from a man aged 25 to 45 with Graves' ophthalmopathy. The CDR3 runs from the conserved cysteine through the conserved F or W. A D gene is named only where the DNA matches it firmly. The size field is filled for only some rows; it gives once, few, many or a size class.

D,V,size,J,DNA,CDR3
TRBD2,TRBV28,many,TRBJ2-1,TGTGCCAGCATTTCAGCGGGAGTGGGCTCCAACAATGAGCAGTTCTTC,CASISAGVGSNNEQFF
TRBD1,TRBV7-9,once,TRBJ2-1,TGTGCCAGCAGCCCGGGACAGGGGGGCCATGAGCAGTTCTTC,CASSPGQGGHEQFF
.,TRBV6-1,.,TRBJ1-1,TGTGCCAGCAGGGGGACAACCACGCAGAACACTGAAGCTTTCTTT,CASRGTTTQNTEAFF
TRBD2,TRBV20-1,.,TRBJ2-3,TGCAGCTTAGGGACTAGCGGGACGACAGATACGCAGTATTTT,CSLGTSGTTDTQYF
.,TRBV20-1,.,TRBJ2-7,TGCAGTGCTAGAAAGTCAGGGAGAGGGAACGAGCAGTACTTC,CSARKSGRGNEQYF
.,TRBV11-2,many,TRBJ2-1,TGTGCCAGCAGCTTAAGGTCAGGGTTATTGAGGAATGAGCAGTTCTTC,CASSLRSGLLRNEQFF
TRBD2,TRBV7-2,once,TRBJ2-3,TGTGCCAGCAGCTTAGCCCGGACTAGCGGGAGCCCGGATACGCAGTATTTT,CASSLARTSGSPDTQYF
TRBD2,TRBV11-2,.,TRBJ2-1,TGTGCTAGCAGCAACGGGAGGGTCTCCTACAATGAGCAGTTCTTC,CASSNGRVSYNEQFF
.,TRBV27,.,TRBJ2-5,TGTGCCAGCAGTTCCCCCCAGGCTACCCAGTACTTC,CASSSPQATQYF
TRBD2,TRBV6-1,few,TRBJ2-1,TGTGCCAGCAGCCCTGGACTAGCGGGAGATTGGGGCAATGAGCAGTTCTTC,CASSPGLAGDWGNEQFF
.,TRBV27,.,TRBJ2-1,TGTGCCAGCAGCACTGCAGGGCTTGAGCAGTTCTTC,CASSTAGLEQFF
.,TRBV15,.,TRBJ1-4,TGTGCCACCAGCACTTGGGGCGACCGGGAAAAACTGTTTTTT,CATSTWGDREKLFF
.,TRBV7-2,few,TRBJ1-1,TGTGCCAGCAGCTTAGTTAAGCAGGTAGAAGCTTTCTTT,CASSLVKQVEAFF
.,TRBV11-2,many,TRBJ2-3,TGTGCCAGCAGCGCGTTAGCTAGCACAGATACGCAGTATTTT,CASSALASTDTQYF
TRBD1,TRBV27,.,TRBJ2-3,TGTGCCAGCAGCGAAAACGACAGGGAGTACACAGATACGCAGTATTTT,CASSENDREYTDTQYF
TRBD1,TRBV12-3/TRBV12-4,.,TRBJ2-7,TGTGCCAGCAGTCCCCCCGGCAGGGGGCTGGGGGAGCAGTACTTC,CASSPPGRGLGEQYF
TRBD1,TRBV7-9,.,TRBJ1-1,TGTGCCAGCAGCGATTCCGACAGGGGGATGAACACTGAAGCTTTCTTT,CASSDSDRGMNTEAFF
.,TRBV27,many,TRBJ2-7,TGTGCCAGCGGGGCGACGGGGCCCTACGAGCAGTACTTC,CASGATGPYEQYF
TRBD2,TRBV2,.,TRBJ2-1,TGTGCCAGCAGTCTTCGGGAGGGCCTCAATGAGCAGTTCTTC,CASSLREGLNEQFF
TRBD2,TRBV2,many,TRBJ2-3,TGTGCCACGGGACTAGCGGGAGCTGCGAGGGATACGCAGTATTTT,CATGLAGAARDTQYF
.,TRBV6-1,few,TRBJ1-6,TGTGCCAGCAGTCGGGACGCCGACTATAATTCACCCCTCCACTTT,CASSRDADYNSPLHF
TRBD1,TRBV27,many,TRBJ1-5,TGTGCCAGCAGTTACAGGGGGGGGAGCAATCAGCCCCAGCATTTT,CASSYRGGSNQPQHF
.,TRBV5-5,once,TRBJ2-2,TGTGCCAGCAGCTTGGCCGGGATAGCGGCCGGGGAGCTGTTTTTT,CASSLAGIAAGELFF
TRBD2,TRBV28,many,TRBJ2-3,TGTGCCAGTGTAGCGGGAGGGCTGGCAGATACGCAGTATTTT,CASVAGGLADTQYF
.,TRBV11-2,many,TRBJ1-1,TGTGCCAGCAGCTTATCGGGGCAGGGGAGGACTGAAGCTTTCTTT,CASSLSGQGRTEAFF
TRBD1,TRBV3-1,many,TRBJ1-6,TGTGCCAGCAGCTCCGGGACAGGAAATTCACCCCTCCACTTT,CASSSGTGNSPLHF
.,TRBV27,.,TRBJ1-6,TGTGCCACCGCAGCTGGAGTCAATTCACCCCTCCACTTT,CATAAGVNSPLHF
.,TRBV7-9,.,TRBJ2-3,TGCGCCAGCAGCCAAGGGGCGTCGGCGGGGCGCACAGATACGCAGTATTTT,CASSQGASAGRTDTQYF
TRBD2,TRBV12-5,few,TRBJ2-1,TGTGCTAGTGGTTTGACTAGCGACGGGACCGGTGAGCAGTTCTTC,CASGLTSDGTGEQFF
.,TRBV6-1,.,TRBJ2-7,TGTGCCAGCAGCGACGGACCAGCAGTTACCTACGAGCAGTACTTC,CASSDGPAVTYEQYF
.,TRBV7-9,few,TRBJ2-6,TGTGCCAGCAGCTTTCCTCTGACTGGGGCCAACGTCCTGACTTTC,CASSFPLTGANVLTF
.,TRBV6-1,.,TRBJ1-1,TGTGCCAGCGGTCCTGGGCCCATGAACACTGAAGCTTTCTTT,CASGPGPMNTEAFF
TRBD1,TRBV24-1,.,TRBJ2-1,TGTGCCACCAGTTCGGGACAGATCGGCCACAATGAGCAGTTCTTC,CATSSGQIGHNEQFF
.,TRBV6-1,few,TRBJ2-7,TGTGCCAGCGCGGGCATACTCGCATACGAGCAGTACTTC,CASAGILAYEQYF
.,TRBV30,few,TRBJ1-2,TGTGCCTGGAACCCCTCAGGGCTGGGGTATGGCTACACCTTC,CAWNPSGLGYGYTF
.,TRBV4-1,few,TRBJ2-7,TGCGCCAGCAGCCAACCCATGGACTACTACGAGCAGTACTTC,CASSQPMDYYEQYF
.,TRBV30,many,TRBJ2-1,TGTGCCTGGAGTGCATTTTACAATGAGCAGTTCTTC,CAWSAFYNEQFF
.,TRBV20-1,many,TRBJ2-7,TGCAGTGTTGCGGGGCCGATCTACGAGCAGTACTTC,CSVAGPIYEQYF
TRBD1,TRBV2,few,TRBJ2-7,TGTGCCAGCAGTGCTCGACAGGGTTTGGGCGAGCAGTACTTC,CASSARQGLGEQYF
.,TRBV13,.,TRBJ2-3,TGTGCCAGCAGCTTAGTTGTGAGGGGGGTCAGCACAGATACGCAGTATTTT,CASSLVVRGVSTDTQYF
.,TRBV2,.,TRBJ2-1,TGTGCCAGTACGAGGGAATCCTACAATGAGCAGTTCTTC,CASTRESYNEQFF
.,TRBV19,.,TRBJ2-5,TGTGCCAGTAGTATCCGGGACGAGACCCAGTACTTC,CASSIRDETQYF
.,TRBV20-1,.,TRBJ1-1,TGCAGTGCTAGAGAGCCCAGAGAGTTGAACGAAGCTTTCTTT,CSAREPRELNEAFF
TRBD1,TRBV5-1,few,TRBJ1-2,TGCGCCAGCAGCGGAACAGGGGCCAGTAACACCTTC,CASSGTGASNTF
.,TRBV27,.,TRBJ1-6,TGTGCCAGCAGTTTGCCCCCTGGGGGGCGGCTTTCACCCCTCCACTTT,CASSLPPGGRLSPLHF
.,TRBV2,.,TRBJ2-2,TGTGCCAGCGGCAAACGGGCCGGGGAGCTGTTTTTT,CASGKRAGELFF
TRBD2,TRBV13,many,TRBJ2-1,TGTGCCAGCAGCCGGCCTAGCGGGACTGACAATGAGCAGTTCTTC,CASSRPSGTDNEQFF
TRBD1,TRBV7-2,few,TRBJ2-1,TGTGCCAGCAGCTTAACAGGGGGGTGGACCTACAATGAGCAGTTCTTC,CASSLTGGWTYNEQFF
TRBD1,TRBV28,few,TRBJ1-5,TGTGCCAGCAGTTTCCCCCTTCGACAGGGTAGCAATCAGCCCCAGCATTTT,CASSFPLRQGSNQPQHF
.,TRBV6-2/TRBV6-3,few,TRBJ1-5,TGTGCCAGCAGTTTCCGACACATTAGTCAGCCCCAGCATTTT,CASSFRHISQPQHF